A selection of T cell receptor beta chains follows, all from one sample in a study of vaccination and CD4 T cells after COVID-19. These receptors lack a known antigen. MiXCR, run by TCRdb on the PCR reads, gives a single entry per CDR3 protein. The data hold under 25,000 distinct CDR3 sequences, with less than 55% observed a single time. Sample: cultured CD4+ T cells from blood. The receptors here all came from a human donor with COVID-19. The CDR3 runs from the conserved cysteine through the conserved F or W. The D gene is left open where the match is weak. Only some rows state a clone size, as once, few, many or a class for expanded clones.

j_gene	v_gene	abundance	d_gene	CDR3nt	CDR3aa
TRBJ1-5	TRBV21-1	medium-sized	-	TGTGCCAGCAGCCGCAGTCGGCAGGGGCGCAATCAGCCCCAGCATTTT	CASSRSRQGRNQPQHF
TRBJ2-4	TRBV4-2	once	-	TGTGCCAGCAGCCAATCGAACATTCAGTACTTC	CASSQSNIQYF
TRBJ2-2	TRBV7-3	few	-	TGTGCCAGCAGCCCAAAAAGGGACACCGGGGAGCTGTTTTTT	CASSPKRDTGELFF
TRBJ1-6	TRBV12-3/TRBV12-4	-	-	TGTGCCAGCAGACGGATCGATAATTCACCCCTCCACTTT	CASRRIDNSPLHF
TRBJ2-3	TRBV20-1	-	TRBD2	TGCAGTGCTAGAAATCTAAGGGAGGGATGGTCGCAGTATTTT	CSARNLREGWSQYF
TRBJ2-7	TRBV6-1	-	TRBD2	TGTGCCAGCAGTCGGACTAGCGGGGGGGCCCTCGGCTACGAGCAGTACTTC	CASSRTSGGALGYEQYF
TRBJ1-5	TRBV7-6	-	TRBD1	TGTGCCAGCAGCTTATGGCAGGGGGTAGAGCCCCAGCATTTT	CASSLWQGVEPQHF
TRBJ2-7	TRBV6-1	few	-	TGTGCCAGCAGTATCCAGCTCACCTACGAGCAGTACTTC	CASSIQLTYEQYF
TRBJ2-2	TRBV7-2	few	TRBD1	TGTGCCAGCAGCTGGCCGGGACAGGCCCTCGTGGGGCTGTTTTTT	CASSWPGQALVGLFF
TRBJ1-3	TRBV18	-	-	TGTGCCAGCTCCAGTGGAGGCACCTCTGGAAACACCATATATTTT	CASSSGGTSGNTIYF
TRBJ1-2	TRBV6-1	-	-	TGTGCCAGCACCGACAGCTCTCGGGGAAACTATGGCTACACCTTC	CASTDSSRGNYGYTF
TRBJ2-5	TRBV7-2	-	-	TGTGCCAGCAGCCTCACGGAGGAGACCCAGTACTTC	CASSLTEETQYF
TRBJ1-1	TRBV28	-	TRBD1	TGTGCCAGCAGTTTACAGATTGGACAGGGGACGAACACTGAAGCTTTCTTT	CASSLQIGQGTNTEAFF
TRBJ2-7	TRBV7-2	-	-	TGTGCCAGCAGCCTCTTTTACGAGCAGTACTTC	CASSLFYEQYF
TRBJ2-3	TRBV7-8	-	-	TGTGCCAGCAGCTTAGGATCGGGTTACACAGATACGCGGTATTTT	CASSLGSGYTDTRYF
TRBJ2-5	TRBV7-2	-	-	TGTGCCAGCAGCCCCGTCCGGGGGCAAGAGACCCAGTACTTC	CASSPVRGQETQYF
TRBJ2-3	TRBV6-2/TRBV6-3	few	-	TGTGCCAGCACCCCAGGCGAAGATACGCAGTATTTT	CASTPGEDTQYF
TRBJ1-1	TRBV5-1	once	-	TGCGCCAGCACCGTTTCTGGGGGCAGTGAAGCTTTCTTT	CASTVSGGSEAFF
TRBJ1-1	TRBV5-6	-	-	TGTGCCAGCAGCTTCGGTGCAGGCCCTGAAGCTTTCTTT	CASSFGAGPEAFF
TRBJ2-5	TRBV9	-	TRBD1	TGTGCCAGCAGCGAGGGGACAGGGGGCAGGGAGACCCAGTACTTC	CASSEGTGGRETQYF
TRBJ1-6	TRBV7-2	few	-	TGTGCCAGCAGTGTCGGGGGGCCGGGGACACCCCTCCACTTT	CASSVGGPGTPLHF
TRBJ1-2	TRBV7-7	-	-	TGTGCTAGCAGCTTATTGACGTCCTATGGCTACACCTTC	CASSLLTSYGYTF
TRBJ1-2	TRBV7-6	-	TRBD1	TGTGCCAGCAGCTTAGCCGGGACAGGGGGCGCCCCCTATGGCTACACCTTC	CASSLAGTGGAPYGYTF
TRBJ2-7	TRBV7-2	-	TRBD1	TGTGCCAGCAGCTCACCAAGACAGGGGGCCTACGAGCAGTACTTC	CASSSPRQGAYEQYF
TRBJ2-3	TRBV6-5	-	-	TGTGCCAGCAGTTACCTCCGGGACCCACCGGGGGATACGCAGTATTTT	CASSYLRDPPGDTQYF
TRBJ2-5	TRBV5-6	-	-	TGTGCCAGCAGCTTGATGGAACAGAAAGAGACCCAGTACTTC	CASSLMEQKETQYF
TRBJ2-1	TRBV19	-	-	TGTGCCAGTAGGATGGAGGGTTGGAATGAGCAGTTCTTC	CASRMEGWNEQFF
TRBJ1-2	TRBV2	-	-	TGTGCCAGCAGTAGCTCAGGCAGGGGAGCTGGCTACACCTTC	CASSSSGRGAGYTF
TRBJ2-2	TRBV12-3/TRBV12-4	-	-	TGTGCCAGCAGTAACGACGGAGCAGGGGAGCTGTTTTTT	CASSNDGAGELFF
TRBJ1-1	TRBV20-1	-	-	TGCAGTGCTAGAGAAATGCCGGGCAGGGGAGGCAACACTGAAGCTTTCTTT	CSAREMPGRGGNTEAFF
TRBJ2-7	TRBV12-3/TRBV12-4	-	-	TGTGCCAGCAGTTTGTTGGGTTCCTACGAGCAGTACTTC	CASSLLGSYEQYF
TRBJ2-5	TRBV12-3/TRBV12-4	-	-	TGTGCCAGCACCTTAAAGGGGATCGGGGAGACCCAGTACTTC	CASTLKGIGETQYF
TRBJ2-5	TRBV11-1	few	-	TGTGCCAGCAGCCCAACTAGACCGAGATCGGAGACCCAGTACTTC	CASSPTRPRSETQYF